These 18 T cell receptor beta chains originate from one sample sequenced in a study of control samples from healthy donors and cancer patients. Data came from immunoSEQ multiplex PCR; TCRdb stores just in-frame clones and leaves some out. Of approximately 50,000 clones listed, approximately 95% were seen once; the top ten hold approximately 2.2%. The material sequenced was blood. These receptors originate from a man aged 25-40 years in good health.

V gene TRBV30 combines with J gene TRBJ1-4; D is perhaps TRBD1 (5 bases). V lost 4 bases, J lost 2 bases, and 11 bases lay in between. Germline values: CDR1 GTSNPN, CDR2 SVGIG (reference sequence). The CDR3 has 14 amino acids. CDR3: CAWNRGWTNEKLFF. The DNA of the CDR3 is TGTGCCTGGAATCGGGGGTGGACTAATGAAAAACTGTTTTTT.

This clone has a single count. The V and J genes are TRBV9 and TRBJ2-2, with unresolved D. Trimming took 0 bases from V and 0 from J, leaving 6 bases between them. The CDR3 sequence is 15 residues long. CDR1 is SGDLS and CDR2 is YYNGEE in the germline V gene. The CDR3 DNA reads TGTGCCAGCAGCGTAGGGTGGGCGAACACCGGGGAGCTGTTTTTT. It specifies CASSVGWANTGELFF.

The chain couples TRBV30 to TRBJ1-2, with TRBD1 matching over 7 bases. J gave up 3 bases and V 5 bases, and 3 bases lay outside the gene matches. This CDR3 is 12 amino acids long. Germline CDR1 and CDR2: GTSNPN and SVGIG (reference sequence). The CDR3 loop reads CAWGDRDYGYTF. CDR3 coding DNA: TGTGCCTGGGGTGACAGGGACTATGGCTACACCTTC.

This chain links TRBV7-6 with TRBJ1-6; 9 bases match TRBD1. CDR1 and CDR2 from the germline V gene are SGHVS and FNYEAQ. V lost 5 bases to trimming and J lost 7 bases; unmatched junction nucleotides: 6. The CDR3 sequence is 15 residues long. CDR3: CASSAPGTGNSPLHF. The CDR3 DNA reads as TGTGCCAGCAGCGCCCCCGGGACAGGGAATTCACCCCTCCACTTT. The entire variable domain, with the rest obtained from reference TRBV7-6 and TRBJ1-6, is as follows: GAGVSQSPRYKVTKRGQDVALRCDPISGHVSLYWYRQALGQGPEFLTYFNYEAQQDKSGLPNDRFSAERPEGSISTLTIQRTEQRDSAMYRCASSAPGTGNSPLHFGNGTRLTVT.

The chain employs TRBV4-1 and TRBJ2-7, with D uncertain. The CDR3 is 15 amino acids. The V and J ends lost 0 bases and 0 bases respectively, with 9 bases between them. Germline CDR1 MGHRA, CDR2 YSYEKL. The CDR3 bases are TGCGCCAGCAGCCAAGATCGAGGCAGCTCCTACGAGCAGTACTTC. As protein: CASSQDRGSSYEQYF.

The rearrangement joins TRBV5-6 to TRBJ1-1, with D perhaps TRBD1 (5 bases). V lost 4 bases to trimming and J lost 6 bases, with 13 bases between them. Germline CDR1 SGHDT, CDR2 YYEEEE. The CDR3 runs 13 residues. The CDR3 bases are TGTGCCAGCAGCCTCTCAGGGCCCGCTGAAGCTTTCTTT. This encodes CASSLSGPAEAFF.

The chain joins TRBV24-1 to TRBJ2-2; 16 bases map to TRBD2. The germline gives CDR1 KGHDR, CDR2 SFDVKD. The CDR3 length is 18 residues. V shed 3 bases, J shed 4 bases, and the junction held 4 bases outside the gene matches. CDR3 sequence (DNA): TGTGCCACCAGTGATGAGGGACTAGCGGGAGGGGTCACCGGGGAGCTGTTTTTT. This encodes CATSDEGLAGGVTGELFF.

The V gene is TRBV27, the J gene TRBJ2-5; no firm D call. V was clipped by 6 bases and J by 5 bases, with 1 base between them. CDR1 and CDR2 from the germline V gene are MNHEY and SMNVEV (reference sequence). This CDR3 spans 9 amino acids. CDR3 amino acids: CASSETQYF. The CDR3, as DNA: TGTGCCAGCAGCGAGACCCAGTACTTC.

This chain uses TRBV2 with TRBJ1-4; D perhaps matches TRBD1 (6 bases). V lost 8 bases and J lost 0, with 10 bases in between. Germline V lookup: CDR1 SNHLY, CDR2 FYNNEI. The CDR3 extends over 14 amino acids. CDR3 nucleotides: TGTGCCAGCGAAGGGGGGGCAACTAATGAAAAACTGTTTTTT. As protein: CASEGGATNEKLFF.

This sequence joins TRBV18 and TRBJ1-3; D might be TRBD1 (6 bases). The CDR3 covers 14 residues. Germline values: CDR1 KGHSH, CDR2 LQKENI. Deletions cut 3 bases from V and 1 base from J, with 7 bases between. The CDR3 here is CASSPTGSGNTIYF. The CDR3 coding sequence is TGTGCCAGCTCACCTACAGGGTCTGGAAACACCATATATTTT.

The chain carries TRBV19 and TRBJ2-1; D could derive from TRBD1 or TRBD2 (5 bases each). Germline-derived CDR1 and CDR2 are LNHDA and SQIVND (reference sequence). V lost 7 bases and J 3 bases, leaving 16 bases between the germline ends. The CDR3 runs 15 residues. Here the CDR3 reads CASMERGDLYNEQFF. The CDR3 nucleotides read TGTGCCAGTATGGAGAGAGGGGACCTCTACAATGAGCAGTTCTTC. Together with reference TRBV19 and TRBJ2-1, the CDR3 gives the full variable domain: DGGITQSPKYLFRKEGQNVTLSCEQNLNHDAMYWYRQDPGQGLRLIYYSQIVNDFQKGDIAEGYSVSREKKESFPLTVTSAQKNPTAFYLCASMERGDLYNEQFFGPGTRLTVL.

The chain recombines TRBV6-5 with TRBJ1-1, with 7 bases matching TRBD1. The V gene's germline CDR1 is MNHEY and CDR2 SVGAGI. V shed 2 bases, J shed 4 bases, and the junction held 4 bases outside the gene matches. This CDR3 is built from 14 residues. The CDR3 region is CASSYGQGGTEAFF. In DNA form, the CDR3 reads TGTGCCAGCAGTTACGGGCAGGGGGGCACTGAAGCTTTCTTT.

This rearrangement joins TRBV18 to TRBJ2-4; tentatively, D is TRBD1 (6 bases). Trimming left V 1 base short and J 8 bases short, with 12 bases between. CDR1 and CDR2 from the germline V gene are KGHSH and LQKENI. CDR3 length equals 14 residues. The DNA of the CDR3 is TGTGCCAGCTCACCACTGGGGGCAAGGGACATTCAGTACTTC. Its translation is CASSPLGARDIQYF.

The CDR3 protein is CSVGRGIGDEQFF. CDR3 sequence (DNA): TGCAGCGTTGGACGCGGGATAGGTGATGAGCAGTTCTTC. This chain connects TRBV29-1 to TRBJ2-1, with a possible D match to TRBD2 (6 bases). V was shortened by 4 bases and J by 8 bases, with 15 bases between the two germline ends. Germline V gene sequence: CDR1 SQVTM, CDR2 ANQGSEA. There are 13 residues in the CDR3.

CDR3 residues: CASSPRGLAGANYNEQFF. CDR3 nucleotides: TGTGCCAGCTCACCACGGGGACTAGCGGGAGCGAACTACAATGAGCAGTTCTTC. The chain recombines TRBV18 with TRBJ2-1, with TRBD2 identical over 14 bases. CDR1 and CDR2 (germline): KGHSH, LQKENI. CDR3 length: 18 amino acids. Unmatched junction bases numbered 5, after V lost 1 base and J lost 3 bases.

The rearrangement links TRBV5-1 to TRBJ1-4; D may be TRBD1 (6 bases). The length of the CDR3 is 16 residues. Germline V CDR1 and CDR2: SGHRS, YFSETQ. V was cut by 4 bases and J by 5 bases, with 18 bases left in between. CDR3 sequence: CASSVRESGANEKLFF. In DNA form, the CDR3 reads TGCGCCAGCAGCGTGCGGGAGTCAGGGGCAAATGAAAAACTGTTTTTT.

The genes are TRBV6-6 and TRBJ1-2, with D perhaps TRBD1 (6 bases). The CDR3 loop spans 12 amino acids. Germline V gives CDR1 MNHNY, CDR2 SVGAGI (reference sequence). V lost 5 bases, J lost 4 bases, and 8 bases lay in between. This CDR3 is CASSETGYGYTF. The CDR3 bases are TGTGCCAGCAGTGAGACAGGCTATGGCTACACCTTC.

The CDR3 here is CASTRSGSSYNEQFF. In nucleotides, the CDR3 is TGTGCCAGCACTCGTAGCGGCAGCTCCTACAATGAGCAGTTCTTC. This chain connects TRBV5-6 to TRBJ2-1; D is perhaps TRBD2 (6 bases). V was trimmed by 6 bases and J by 0 bases, leaving 13 bases between them. Germline V gene data show CDR1 as SGHDT and CDR2 as YYEEEE. The CDR3 is made up of 15 amino acids.